This is a list of T cell receptor beta chains from one sample in a study of T cell responses to AZD1222 COVID-19 vaccine. Produced via immunoSEQ multiplex PCR; TCRdb's table is partial and in-frame only. The sample has 250,000 or so clones, just over 90% seen once. The material sequenced was peripheral blood, taken on day 0 of AZD1222 vaccination. These receptor sequences come from an adult in good health. Each CDR3 is given with its conserved first and last residue. The D gene is left open where the match is weak. Clone sizes are given selectively: once, few, many, or a class where the clone is expanded.

D gene,clone size,J gene,V gene,CDR3 protein,CDR3 DNA
NA,NA,TRBJ1-2,TRBV7-3,CASSFTGFYGYTF,TGTGCCAGCAGCTTCACAGGATTCTATGGCTACACCTTC
NA,NA,TRBJ2-7,TRBV1,CTSSHPGLAAYEQYF,TGCACCAGCAGCCACCCGGGACTAGCGGCCTACGAGCAGTACTTC
NA,once,TRBJ2-2,TRBV9,CASTEPGGGGELFF,TGTGCCAGCACCGAGCCGGGGGGCGGCGGGGAGCTGTTTTTT
NA,few,TRBJ1-5,TRBV6-2/TRBV6-3,CASSYRTAPGQPQHF,TGTGCCAGCAGTTACCGGACAGCCCCTGGGCAGCCCCAGCATTTT
NA,NA,TRBJ2-2,TRBV29-1,CSVGRGNGELFF,TGCAGCGTTGGGAGGGGAAACGGGGAGCTGTTTTTT
NA,NA,TRBJ1-2,TRBV5-5,CASTPAGGTYGYTF,TGTGCCAGCACCCCAGCGGGGGGAACCTATGGCTACACCTTC
NA,NA,TRBJ2-7,TRBV6-5,CASSYSAGEQYF,TGTGCCAGCAGTTACTCGGCCGGGGAGCAGTACTTC
NA,NA,TRBJ1-1,TRBV27,CASSLRTPMNTEAFF,TGTGCCAGCAGTTTACGGACACCGATGAACACTGAAGCTTTCTTT
NA,NA,TRBJ1-1,TRBV19,CASAYYGTNTEAFF,TGTGCCAGTGCATACTACGGGACGAACACTGAAGCTTTCTTT
NA,NA,TRBJ2-7,TRBV9,CASSAGEQYF,TGTGCCAGCAGCGCTGGAGAGCAGTACTTC
NA,NA,TRBJ2-2,TRBV4-3,CASSQDRAGATGELFF,TGCGCCAGCAGCCAAGATCGGGCGGGGGCCACCGGGGAGCTGTTTTTT
TRBD1,NA,TRBJ1-5,TRBV19,CASRTLRLRTGFNQPQHF,TGTGCCAGTAGGACTTTGCGATTGCGGACAGGGTTTAATCAGCCCCAGCATTTT
NA,NA,TRBJ2-2,TRBV5-1,CASSLGQNTGELFF,TGCGCCAGCAGCTTGGGACAGAACACCGGGGAGCTGTTTTTT
NA,NA,TRBJ1-1,TRBV4-1,CASSHRPRGGGTEAFF,TGCGCCAGCAGCCATCGCCCGCGGGGCGGGGGCACTGAAGCTTTCTTT
TRBD1,NA,TRBJ1-1,TRBV6-2/TRBV6-3,CASSYSAYRGTTEAFF,TGTGCCAGCAGTTACTCCGCATACAGGGGAACCACTGAAGCTTTCTTT
NA,NA,TRBJ2-7,TRBV6-5,CATKIGVGEDEQYF,TGTGCCACCAAAATCGGGGTCGGCGAGGACGAGCAGTACTTC
NA,NA,TRBJ1-2,TRBV3-1/TRBV3-2,CASRQGPYGYTF,TGTGCCAGCAGACAAGGACCCTATGGCTACACCTTC
NA,NA,TRBJ1-2,TRBV27,CASSLGDSYGYTF,TGTGCCAGCAGTTTGGGAGACAGCTATGGCTACACCTTC